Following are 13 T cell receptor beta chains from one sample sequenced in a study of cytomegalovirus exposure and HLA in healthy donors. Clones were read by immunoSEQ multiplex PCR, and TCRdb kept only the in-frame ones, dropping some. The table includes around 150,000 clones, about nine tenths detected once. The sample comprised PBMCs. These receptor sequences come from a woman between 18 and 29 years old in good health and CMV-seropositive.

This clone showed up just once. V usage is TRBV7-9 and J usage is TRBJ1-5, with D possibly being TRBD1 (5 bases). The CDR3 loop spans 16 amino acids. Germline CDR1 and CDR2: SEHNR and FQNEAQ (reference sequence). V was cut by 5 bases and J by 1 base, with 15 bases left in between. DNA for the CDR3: TGTGCCAGCAGCCCGAAGGGGTCCGTGAGCAATCAGCCCCAGCATTTT. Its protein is CASSPKGSVSNQPQHF.

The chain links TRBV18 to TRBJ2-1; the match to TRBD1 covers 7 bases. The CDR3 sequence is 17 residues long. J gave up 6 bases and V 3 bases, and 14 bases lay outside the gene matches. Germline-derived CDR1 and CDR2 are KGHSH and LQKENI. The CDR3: CASSPRDSPGTGNEQFF. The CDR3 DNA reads TGTGCCAGCTCACCTCGGGACAGCCCCGGGACGGGCAATGAGCAGTTCTTC.

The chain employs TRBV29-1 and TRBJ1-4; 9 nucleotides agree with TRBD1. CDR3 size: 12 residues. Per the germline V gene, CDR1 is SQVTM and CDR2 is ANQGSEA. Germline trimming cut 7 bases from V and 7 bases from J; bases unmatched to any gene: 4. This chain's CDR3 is CSGGQGSEKLFF. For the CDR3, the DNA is TGCAGCGGGGGACAGGGTAGTGAAAAACTGTTTTTT.

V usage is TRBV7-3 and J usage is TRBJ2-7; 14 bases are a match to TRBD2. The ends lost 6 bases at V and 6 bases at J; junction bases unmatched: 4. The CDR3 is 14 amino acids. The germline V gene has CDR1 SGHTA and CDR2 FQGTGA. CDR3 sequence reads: CASSAGLAGAEQYF. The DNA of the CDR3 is TGTGCCAGCAGTGCGGGACTAGCGGGAGCCGAGCAGTACTTC.

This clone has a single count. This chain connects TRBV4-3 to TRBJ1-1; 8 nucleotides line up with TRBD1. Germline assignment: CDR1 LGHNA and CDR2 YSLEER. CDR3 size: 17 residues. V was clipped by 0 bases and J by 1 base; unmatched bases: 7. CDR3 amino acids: CASSQEFDRGPNTEAFF. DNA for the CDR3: TGCGCCAGCAGCCAAGAATTTGACAGGGGACCGAACACTGAAGCTTTCTTT.

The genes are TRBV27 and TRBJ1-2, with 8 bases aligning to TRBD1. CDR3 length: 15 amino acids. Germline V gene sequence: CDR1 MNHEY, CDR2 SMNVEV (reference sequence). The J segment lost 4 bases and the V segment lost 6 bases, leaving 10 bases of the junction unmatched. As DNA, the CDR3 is TGTGCCAGCAGCGAATTCAGGGGGCCTGGCTATGGCTACACCTTC. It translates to CASSEFRGPGYGYTF.

The CDR3 loop reads CASEGTTGDEQFF. DNA for the CDR3: TGCGCCAGCGAAGGGACTACCGGGGATGAGCAGTTCTTC. The chain links TRBV5-1 to TRBJ2-1; 7 nucleotides match TRBD2. CDR1 and CDR2 from the germline V gene are SGHRS and YFSETQ. The CDR3 has 13 amino acids. The V gene end was trimmed by 7 bases and the J gene end by 8 bases; junction bases not matched to a gene: 9.

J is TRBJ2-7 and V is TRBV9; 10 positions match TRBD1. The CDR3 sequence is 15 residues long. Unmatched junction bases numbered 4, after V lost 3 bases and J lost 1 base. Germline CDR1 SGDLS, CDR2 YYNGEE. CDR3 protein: CASSARDRGSYEQYF. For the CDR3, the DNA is TGTGCCAGCAGCGCTAGGGACAGGGGATCCTACGAGCAGTACTTC.

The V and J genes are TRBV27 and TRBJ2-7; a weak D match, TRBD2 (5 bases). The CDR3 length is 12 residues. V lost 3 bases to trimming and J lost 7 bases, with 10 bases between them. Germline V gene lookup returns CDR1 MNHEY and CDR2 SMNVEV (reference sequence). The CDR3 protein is CASSFPSGEQYF. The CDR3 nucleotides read TGTGCCAGCAGTTTCCCATCGGGAGAGCAGTACTTC.

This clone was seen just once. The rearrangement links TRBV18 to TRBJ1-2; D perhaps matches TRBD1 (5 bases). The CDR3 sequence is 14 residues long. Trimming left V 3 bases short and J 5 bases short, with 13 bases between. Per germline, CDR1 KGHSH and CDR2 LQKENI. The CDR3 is CASSPSQAEYGYTF. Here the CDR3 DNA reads TGTGCCAGCTCACCCTCACAGGCCGAATATGGCTACACCTTC.

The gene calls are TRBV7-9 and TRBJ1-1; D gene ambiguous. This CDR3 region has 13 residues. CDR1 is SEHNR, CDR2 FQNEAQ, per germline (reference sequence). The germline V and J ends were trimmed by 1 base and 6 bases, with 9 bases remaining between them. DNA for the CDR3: TGTGCCAGCAGCTTAGAGCAGAGGGCTGAAGCTTTCTTT. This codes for CASSLEQRAEAFF.

CDR3 nucleotides: TGTGCCAGCAGTGATTCTCTCGTAGGCGGCTATGGCTACACCTTC. Amino acid sequence: CASSDSLVGGYGYTF. The chain recombines TRBV6-1 with TRBJ1-2; no definite D call. The CDR3 is 15 amino acids. Per germline, CDR1 MNHNS and CDR2 SASEGT. Trimming took 3 bases from V and 4 from J, leaving 15 bases between them.

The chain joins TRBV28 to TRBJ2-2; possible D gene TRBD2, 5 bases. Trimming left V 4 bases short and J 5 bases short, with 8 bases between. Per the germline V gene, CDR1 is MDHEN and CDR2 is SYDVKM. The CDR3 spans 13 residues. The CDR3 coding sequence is TGTGCCAGCAGTTCACTAGGGACCGGGGAGCTGTTTTTT. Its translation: CASSSLGTGELFF. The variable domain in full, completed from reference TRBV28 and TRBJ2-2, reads DVKVTQSSRYLVKRTGEKVFLECVQDMDHENMFWYRQDPGLGLRLIYFSYDVKMKEKGDIPEGYSVSREKKERFSLILESASTNQTSMYLCASSSLGTGELFFGEGSRLTVL.